This note documents a single T cell receptor beta chain sequence. CDR3 length: 15 amino acids. The germline gives CDR1 SGDLS, CDR2 YYNGEE. The V gene lost 0 bases and the J gene lost 3 bases, with 10 bases spanning the gap. The data were taken from a study of T cell changes during pregnancy in multiple sclerosis. Produced via immunoSEQ multiplex PCR; TCRdb's table is partial and in-frame only. The sample records about 40,000 clones, more than 75% being singletons. The chain links TRBV9 to TRBJ2-1; perhaps TRBD2 as D (6 bases). This clonotype was obtained from a female donor with multiple sclerosis, enrolled in a pregnancy study. The material sequenced was PBMCs (not recorded whether the cells were cultured). CDR3 protein: CASSVAGRDYNEQFF. In DNA, the CDR3 is TGTGCCAGCAGCGTAGCCGGGAGAGACTACAATGAGCAGTTCTTC.